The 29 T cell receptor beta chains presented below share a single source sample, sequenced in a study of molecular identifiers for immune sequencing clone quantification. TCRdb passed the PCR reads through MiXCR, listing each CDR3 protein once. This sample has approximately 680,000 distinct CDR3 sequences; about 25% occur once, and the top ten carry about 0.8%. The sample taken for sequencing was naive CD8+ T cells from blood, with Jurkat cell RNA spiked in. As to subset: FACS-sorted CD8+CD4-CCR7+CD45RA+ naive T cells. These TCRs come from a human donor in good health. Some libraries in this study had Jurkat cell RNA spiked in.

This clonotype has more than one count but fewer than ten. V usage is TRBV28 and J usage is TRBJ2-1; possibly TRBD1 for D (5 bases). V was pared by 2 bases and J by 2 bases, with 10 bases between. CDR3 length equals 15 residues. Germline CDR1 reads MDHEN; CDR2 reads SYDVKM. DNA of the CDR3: TGTGCCAGCAGTTTAATTGGCAGGGCCTACAATGAGCAGTTCTTC. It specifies CASSLIGRAYNEQFF. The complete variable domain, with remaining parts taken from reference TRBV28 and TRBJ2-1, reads DVKVTQSSRYLVKRTGEKVFLECVQDMDHENMFWYRQDPGLGLRLIYFSYDVKMKEKGDIPEGYSVSREKKERFSLILESASTNQTSMYLCASSLIGRAYNEQFFGPGTRLTVL.

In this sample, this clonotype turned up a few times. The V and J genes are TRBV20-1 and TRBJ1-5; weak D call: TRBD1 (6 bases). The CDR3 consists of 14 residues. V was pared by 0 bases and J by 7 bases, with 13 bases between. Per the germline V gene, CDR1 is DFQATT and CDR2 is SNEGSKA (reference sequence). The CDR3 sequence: CSARDMRGEQPQHF. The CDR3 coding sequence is TGCAGTGCTAGAGACATGAGGGGGGAACAGCCCCAGCATTTT.

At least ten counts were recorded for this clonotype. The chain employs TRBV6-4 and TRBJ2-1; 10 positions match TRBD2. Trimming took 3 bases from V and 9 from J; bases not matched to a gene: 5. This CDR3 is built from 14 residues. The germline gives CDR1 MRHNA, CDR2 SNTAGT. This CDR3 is CASSEVLAGVEQFF. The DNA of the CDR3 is TGTGCCAGCAGTGAAGTCCTAGCGGGAGTTGAGCAGTTCTTC.

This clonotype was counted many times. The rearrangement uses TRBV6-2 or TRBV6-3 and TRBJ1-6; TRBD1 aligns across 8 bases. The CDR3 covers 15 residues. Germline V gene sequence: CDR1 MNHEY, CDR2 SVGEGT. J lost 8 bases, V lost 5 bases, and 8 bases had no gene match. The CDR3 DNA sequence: TGTGCCAGCAGTCCGGACAGGGCGCTCGATTCACCCCTCCACTTT. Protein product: CASSPDRALDSPLHF.

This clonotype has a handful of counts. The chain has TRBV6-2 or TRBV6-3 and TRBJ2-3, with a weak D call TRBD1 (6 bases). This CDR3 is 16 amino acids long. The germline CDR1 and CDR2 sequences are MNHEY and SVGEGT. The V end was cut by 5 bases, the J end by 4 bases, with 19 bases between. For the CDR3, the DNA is TGTGCCAGCAGTCCACCACAGGGTTGGGACGCAGATACGCAGTATTTT. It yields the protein CASSPPQGWDADTQYF.

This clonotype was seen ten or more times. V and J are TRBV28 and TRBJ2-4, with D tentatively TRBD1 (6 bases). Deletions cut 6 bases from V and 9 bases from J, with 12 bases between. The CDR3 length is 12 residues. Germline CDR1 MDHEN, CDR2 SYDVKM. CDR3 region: CASSETGIIQYF. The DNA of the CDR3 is TGTGCCAGCAGCGAGACAGGAATCATTCAGTACTTC.

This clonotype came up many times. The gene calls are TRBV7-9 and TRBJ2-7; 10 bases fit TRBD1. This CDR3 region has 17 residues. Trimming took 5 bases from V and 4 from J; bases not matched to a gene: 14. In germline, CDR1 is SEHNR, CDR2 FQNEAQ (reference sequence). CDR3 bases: TGTGCCAGCAGCGCCTCGACAGGGGGCGAGGATTGGTACGAGCAGTACTTC. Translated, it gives CASSASTGGEDWYEQYF.

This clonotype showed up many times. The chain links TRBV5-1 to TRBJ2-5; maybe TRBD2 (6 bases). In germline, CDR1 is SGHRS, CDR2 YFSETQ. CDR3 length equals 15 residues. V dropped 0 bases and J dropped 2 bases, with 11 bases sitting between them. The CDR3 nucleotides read TGCGCCAGCAGCTTGGTTTGGCGGGGTCAAGAGACCCAGTACTTC. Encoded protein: CASSLVWRGQETQYF.

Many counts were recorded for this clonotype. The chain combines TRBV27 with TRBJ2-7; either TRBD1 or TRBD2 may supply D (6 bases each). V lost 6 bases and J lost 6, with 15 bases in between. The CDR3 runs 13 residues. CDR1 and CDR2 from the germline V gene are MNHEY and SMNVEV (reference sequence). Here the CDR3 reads CASRPQGGSEQYF. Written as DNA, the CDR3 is TGTGCCAGCAGGCCCCAAGGGGGGAGCGAGCAGTACTTC.

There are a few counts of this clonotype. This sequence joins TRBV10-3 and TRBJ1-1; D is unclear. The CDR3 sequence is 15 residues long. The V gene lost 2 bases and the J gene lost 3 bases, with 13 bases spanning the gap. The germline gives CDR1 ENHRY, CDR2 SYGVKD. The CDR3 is CAISEEGHQYTEAFF. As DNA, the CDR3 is TGTGCCATCAGTGAGGAGGGCCACCAATACACTGAAGCTTTCTTT.

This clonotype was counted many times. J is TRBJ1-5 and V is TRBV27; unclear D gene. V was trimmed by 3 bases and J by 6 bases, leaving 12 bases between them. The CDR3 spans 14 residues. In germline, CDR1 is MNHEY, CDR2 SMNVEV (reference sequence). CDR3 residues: CASSFIGNSQPQHF. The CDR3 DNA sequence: TGTGCCAGCAGTTTTATTGGGAACAGTCAGCCCCAGCATTTT.

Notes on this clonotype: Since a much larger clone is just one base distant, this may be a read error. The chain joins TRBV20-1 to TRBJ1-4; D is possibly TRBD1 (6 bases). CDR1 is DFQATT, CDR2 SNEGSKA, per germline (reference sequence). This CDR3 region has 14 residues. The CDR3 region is CSARDWTANEKLLF. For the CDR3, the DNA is TGCAGTGCTAGAGATTGGACAGCTAATGAAAAACTGCTTTTT.

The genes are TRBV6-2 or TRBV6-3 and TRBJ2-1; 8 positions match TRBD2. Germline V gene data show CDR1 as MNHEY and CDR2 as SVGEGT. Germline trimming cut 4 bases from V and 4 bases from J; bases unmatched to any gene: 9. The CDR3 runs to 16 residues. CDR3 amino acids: CASSFSAGALYNEQFF. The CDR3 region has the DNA TGTGCCAGCAGTTTCTCAGCGGGAGCACTTTACAATGAGCAGTTCTTC.

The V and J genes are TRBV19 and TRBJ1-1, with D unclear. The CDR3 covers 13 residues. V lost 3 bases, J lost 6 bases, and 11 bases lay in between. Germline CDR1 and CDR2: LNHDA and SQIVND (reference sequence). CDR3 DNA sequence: TGTGCCAGTAGTATTCCGGGCGAGGCTGAAGCTTTCTTT. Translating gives CASSIPGEAEAFF. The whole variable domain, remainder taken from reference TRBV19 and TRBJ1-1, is DGGITQSPKYLFRKEGQNVTLSCEQNLNHDAMYWYRQDPGQGLRLIYYSQIVNDFQKGDIAEGYSVSREKKESFPLTVTSAQKNPTAFYLCASSIPGEAEAFFGQGTRLTVV.

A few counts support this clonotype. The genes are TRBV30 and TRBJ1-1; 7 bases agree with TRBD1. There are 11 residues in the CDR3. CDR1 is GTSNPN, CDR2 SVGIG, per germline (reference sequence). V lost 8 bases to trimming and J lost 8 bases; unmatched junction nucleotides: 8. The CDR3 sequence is CALLRTGEAFF. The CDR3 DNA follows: TGTGCCCTTCTTCGGACAGGAGAAGCTTTCTTT.

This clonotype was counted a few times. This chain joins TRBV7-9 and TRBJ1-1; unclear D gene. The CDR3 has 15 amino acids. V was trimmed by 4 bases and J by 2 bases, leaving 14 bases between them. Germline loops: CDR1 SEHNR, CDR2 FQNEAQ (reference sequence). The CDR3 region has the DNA TGTGCCAGCAGCTACCCCCCGGACGGAAACACTGAAGCTTTCTTT. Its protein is CASSYPPDGNTEAFF.

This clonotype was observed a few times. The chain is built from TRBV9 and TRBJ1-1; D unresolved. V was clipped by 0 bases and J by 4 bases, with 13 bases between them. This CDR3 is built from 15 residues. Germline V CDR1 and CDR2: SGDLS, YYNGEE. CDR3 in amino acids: CASSVAARDSTEAFF. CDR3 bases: TGTGCCAGCAGCGTAGCGGCACGCGATAGCACTGAAGCTTTCTTT.

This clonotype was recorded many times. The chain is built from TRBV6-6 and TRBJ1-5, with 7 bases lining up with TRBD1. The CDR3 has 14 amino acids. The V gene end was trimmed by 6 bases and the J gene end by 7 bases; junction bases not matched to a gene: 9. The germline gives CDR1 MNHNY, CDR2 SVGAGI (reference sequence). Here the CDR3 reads CASSPTGKNQPQHF. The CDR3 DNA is TGTGCCAGCAGCCCGACAGGGAAGAACCAGCCCCAGCATTTT.

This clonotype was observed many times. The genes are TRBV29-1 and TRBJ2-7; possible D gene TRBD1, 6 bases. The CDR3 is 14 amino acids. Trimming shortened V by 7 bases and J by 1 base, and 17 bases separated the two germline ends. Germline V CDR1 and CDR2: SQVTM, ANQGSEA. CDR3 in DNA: TGCAGCGCGGAGAGACAGGATGGGTCCTACGAGCAGTACTTC. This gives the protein CSAERQDGSYEQYF.

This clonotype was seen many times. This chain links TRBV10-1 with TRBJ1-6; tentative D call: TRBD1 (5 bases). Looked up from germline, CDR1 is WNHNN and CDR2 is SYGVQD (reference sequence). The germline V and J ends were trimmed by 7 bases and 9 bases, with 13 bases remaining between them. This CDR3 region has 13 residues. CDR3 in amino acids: CASTAGIGSPLHF. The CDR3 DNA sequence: TGCGCCAGCACGGCAGGGATAGGTTCACCCCTCCACTTT.

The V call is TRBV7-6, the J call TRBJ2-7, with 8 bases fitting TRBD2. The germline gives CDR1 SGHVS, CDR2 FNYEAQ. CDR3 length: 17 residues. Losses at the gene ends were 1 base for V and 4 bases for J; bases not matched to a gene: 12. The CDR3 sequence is CASSLGGLVSGPYEQYF. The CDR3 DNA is TGTGCCAGCAGCTTAGGGGGACTAGTTAGTGGCCCTTACGAGCAGTACTTC.

The CDR3 is CASSEGRASNQPQHF. The CDR3 bases are TGTGCCAGCAGTGAAGGACGCGCTAGCAATCAGCCCCAGCATTTT. This chain joins TRBV2 and TRBJ1-5; no clear D. The germline gives CDR1 SNHLY, CDR2 FYNNEI. V lost 1 base to trimming and J lost 0 bases, with 7 bases between them. This CDR3 is 15 amino acids long.

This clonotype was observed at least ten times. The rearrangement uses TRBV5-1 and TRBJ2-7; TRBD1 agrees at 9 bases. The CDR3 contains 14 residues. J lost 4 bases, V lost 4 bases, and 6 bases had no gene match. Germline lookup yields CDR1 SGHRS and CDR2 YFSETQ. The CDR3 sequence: CASSPAGTGYEQYF. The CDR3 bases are TGCGCCAGCAGCCCAGCCGGGACAGGGTACGAGCAGTACTTC.

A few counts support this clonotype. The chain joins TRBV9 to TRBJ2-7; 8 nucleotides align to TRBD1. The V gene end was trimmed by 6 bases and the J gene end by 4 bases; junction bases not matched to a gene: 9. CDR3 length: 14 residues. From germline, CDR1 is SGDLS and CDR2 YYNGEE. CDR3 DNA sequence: TGTGCCAGCAACCTACAGGGGGGATCTTACGAGCAGTACTTC. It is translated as CASNLQGGSYEQYF.

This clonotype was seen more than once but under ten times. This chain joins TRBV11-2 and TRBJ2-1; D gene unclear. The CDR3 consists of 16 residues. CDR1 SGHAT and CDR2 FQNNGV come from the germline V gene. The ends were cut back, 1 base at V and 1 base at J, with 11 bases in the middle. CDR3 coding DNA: TGTGCCAGCAGCTTAGGGGCCACCCAATCCTACAATGAGCAGTTCTTC. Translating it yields CASSLGATQSYNEQFF.

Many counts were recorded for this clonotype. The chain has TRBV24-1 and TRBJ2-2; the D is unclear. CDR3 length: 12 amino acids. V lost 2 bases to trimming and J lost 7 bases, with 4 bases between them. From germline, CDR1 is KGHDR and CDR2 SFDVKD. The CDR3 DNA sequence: TGTGCCACCAGTGATTCCGACGGGGAGCTGTTTTTT. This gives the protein CATSDSDGELFF.

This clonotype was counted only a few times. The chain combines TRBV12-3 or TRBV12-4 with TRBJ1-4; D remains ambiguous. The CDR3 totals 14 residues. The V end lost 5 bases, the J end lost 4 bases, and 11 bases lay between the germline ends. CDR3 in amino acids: CASSVKSFNEKLFF. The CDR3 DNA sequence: TGTGCCAGCAGTGTGAAGTCTTTTAATGAAAAACTGTTTTTT.

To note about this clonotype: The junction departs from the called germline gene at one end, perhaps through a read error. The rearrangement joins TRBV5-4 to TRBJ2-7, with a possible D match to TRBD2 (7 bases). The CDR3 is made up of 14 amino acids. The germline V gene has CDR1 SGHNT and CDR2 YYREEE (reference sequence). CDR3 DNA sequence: TGTGCCAGCAGCTTTTTCGGGGGGCGATACGAGCTGTACTTC. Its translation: CASSFFGGRYELYF.

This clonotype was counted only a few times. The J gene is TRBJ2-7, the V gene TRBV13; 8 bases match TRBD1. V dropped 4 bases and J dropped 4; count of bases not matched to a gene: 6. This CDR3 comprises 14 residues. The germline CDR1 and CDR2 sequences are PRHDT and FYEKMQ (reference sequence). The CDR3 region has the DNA TGTGCCAGCAGCTCCCAGGGGGCAGGGTACGAGCAGTACTTC. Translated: CASSSQGAGYEQYF.